These 14 T cell receptor beta chains were all obtained from the same sample, sequenced in a study of cytotoxic CD8 clonotypes in ibrutinib-treated CLL. Profiling relied on immunoSEQ multiplex PCR, and the TCRdb table lists in-frame clones only, not all of them. The data show about 50,000 clones, 50% to 60% seen once. Sequencing was performed on PBMCs, taken at disease progression, from a patient treated with ibrutinib. All receptors come from a human donor with chronic lymphocytic leukemia.

The J gene is TRBJ2-7, the V gene TRBV30; TRBD1 matches at 10 bases. CDR1 and CDR2 (germline): GTSNPN, SVGIG (reference sequence). V lost 5 bases and J lost 7; bases outside the gene matches: 5. The CDR3 consists of 12 residues. In DNA form, the CDR3 reads TGTGCCTGGTCGACAGGGGGCGGTGAGCAGTACTTC. Amino acid sequence: CAWSTGGGEQYF.

The V and J genes are TRBV18 and TRBJ1-1; D is unclear. Trimming pared 4 bases from V and 11 bases from J, leaving 14 bases between. The CDR3 consists of 12 residues. Germline CDR1 KGHSH, CDR2 LQKENI. The CDR3 reads CASSLGRPPAFF. DNA of the CDR3: TGTGCCAGCTCACTCGGACGGCCTCCGGCTTTCTTT.

The chain has TRBV29-1 and TRBJ2-1; 9 bases agree with TRBD1. J was trimmed by 3 bases and V by 6 bases; bases with no gene match: 6. The CDR3 consists of 14 residues. The V gene's germline CDR1 is SQVTM and CDR2 ANQGSEA. CDR3 region: CSVAGTGFYNEQFF. The CDR3, as DNA: TGCAGCGTGGCCGGGACAGGGTTCTACAATGAGCAGTTCTTC.

The chain carries TRBV6-6 and TRBJ2-1; TRBD1 matches 7 bases. This CDR3 spans 15 amino acids. Germline CDR1 reads MNHNY; CDR2 reads SVGAGI (reference sequence). Trimming cost V 7 bases and J 5 bases; bases outside gene matches: 11. The DNA of the CDR3 is TGTGCCAGCAATCCCGTGACAGGGATCAACAATGAGCAGTTCTTC. It specifies CASNPVTGINNEQFF.

This clone was recorded a few times. This rearrangement joins TRBV2 to TRBJ1-1; D call uncertain. Germline CDR1 reads SNHLY; CDR2 reads FYNNEI. The CDR3 length is 13 residues. V was cut by 8 bases and J by 4 bases, with 14 bases left in between. The CDR3 spells CASLSEGPTEAFF. The DNA of the CDR3 is TGTGCCAGCTTGTCAGAGGGTCCCACTGAAGCTTTCTTT.

The V gene is TRBV5-6, the J gene TRBJ2-3; the D call may be TRBD1 or TRBD2 (5 bases each). V dropped 3 bases and J dropped 0 bases, with 11 bases sitting between them. The germline V gene has CDR1 SGHDT and CDR2 YYEEEE. The CDR3 covers 15 residues. CDR3 sequence reads: CASSSPGSSTDTQYF. The CDR3, as DNA: TGTGCCAGCAGCTCGCCAGGGAGTAGCACAGATACGCAGTATTTT.

The chain links TRBV28 to TRBJ1-1; TRBD1 agrees at 12 bases. CDR3 size: 16 residues. Germline assignment: CDR1 MDHEN and CDR2 SYDVKM. The J segment lost 5 bases and the V segment lost 7 bases, leaving 11 bases of the junction unmatched. CDR3: CASTVAGTGGYTEAFF. The CDR3 nucleotides read TGTGCCAGCACCGTGGCCGGGACAGGGGGCTATACTGAAGCTTTCTTT. The full variable domain, its missing parts supplied by reference TRBV28 and TRBJ1-1, is DVKVTQSSRYLVKRTGEKVFLECVQDMDHENMFWYRQDPGLGLRLIYFSYDVKMKEKGDIPEGYSVSREKKERFSLILESASTNQTSMYLCASTVAGTGGYTEAFFGQGTRLTVV.

This clone was observed a handful of times. DNA of the CDR3: TGTGCCAGTAGACGGCAGGGGCCGAACACCGGGGAGCTGTTTTTT. Amino acid sequence: CASRRQGPNTGELFF. This chain connects TRBV19 to TRBJ2-2, with D maybe TRBD1 (6 bases). The V gene lost 6 bases and the J gene lost 0 bases, with 11 bases spanning the gap. The CDR3 runs to 15 residues. Germline assignment: CDR1 LNHDA and CDR2 SQIVND (reference sequence).

This clone was observed a handful of times. The chain has TRBV27 and TRBJ2-1, with D perhaps matching TRBD1 or TRBD2 (5 bases each). Trimming removed 11 bases at V and 8 bases at J, with 10 bases between. Germline-derived CDR1 and CDR2 are MNHEY and SMNVEV (reference sequence). CDR3 length: 10 amino acids. The CDR3 nucleotides read TGTGCCGTGGGGGTTTATGAGCAGTTCTTC. Amino acids: CAVGVYEQFF.

The table lists this clone with a count of one. The rearrangement joins TRBV5-1 to TRBJ2-7; 11 bases match TRBD2. Germline V gives CDR1 SGHRS, CDR2 YFSETQ. The V segment lost 3 bases and the J segment 3 bases; nucleotides outside the gene matches: 5. The CDR3 totals 15 residues. The CDR3 region is CASSYQGTSGYEQYF. The CDR3 region has the DNA TGCGCCAGCAGCTATCAAGGGACTAGCGGCTACGAGCAGTACTTC.

The rearrangement joins TRBV27 to TRBJ1-1; TRBD1 matches 7 bases. There are 13 residues in the CDR3. With V trimmed by 4 bases and J by 10 bases, 9 bases remained unmatched. In germline, CDR1 is MNHEY, CDR2 SMNVEV (reference sequence). CDR3 region: CASSYIGTERAFF. The CDR3 DNA sequence: TGTGCCAGCAGTTATATAGGGACAGAAAGAGCTTTCTTT.

This clone was detected only a few times. This chain joins TRBV4-3 and TRBJ2-7; 8 bases are a match to TRBD2. The J segment lost 7 bases and the V segment lost 0 bases, leaving 14 bases of the junction unmatched. CDR3 length equals 17 residues. Germline lookup yields CDR1 LGHNA and CDR2 YSLEER. CDR3 coding DNA: TGCGCCAGCAGCCAAGATTCCCCGGGCAGCGGGAGTATAGAGCAGTACTTC. It is translated as CASSQDSPGSGSIEQYF.

The chain links TRBV15 to TRBJ2-7; D is unclear. Germline CDR1 and CDR2: LNHNV and YYDKDF (reference sequence). The CDR3 is made up of 14 amino acids. V was shortened by 1 base and J by 0 bases, with 7 bases between the two germline ends. CDR3 sequence reads: CATSRATGSYEQYF. The CDR3 DNA sequence: TGTGCCACCAGCAGAGCTACTGGCTCCTACGAGCAGTACTTC.

This clone has a handful of counts. This chain connects TRBV12-1 to TRBJ1-6; TRBD1, the table's D call, lacks a check against the DNA. TRBV12-1 is labeled a pseudogene. This CDR3 region has 16 residues. DNA for the CDR3: TGTGCCAGCAGCCCCGGGACAGATCATAACAATTCACCCCTCCACTTT. Its translation: CASSPGTDHNNSPLHF.